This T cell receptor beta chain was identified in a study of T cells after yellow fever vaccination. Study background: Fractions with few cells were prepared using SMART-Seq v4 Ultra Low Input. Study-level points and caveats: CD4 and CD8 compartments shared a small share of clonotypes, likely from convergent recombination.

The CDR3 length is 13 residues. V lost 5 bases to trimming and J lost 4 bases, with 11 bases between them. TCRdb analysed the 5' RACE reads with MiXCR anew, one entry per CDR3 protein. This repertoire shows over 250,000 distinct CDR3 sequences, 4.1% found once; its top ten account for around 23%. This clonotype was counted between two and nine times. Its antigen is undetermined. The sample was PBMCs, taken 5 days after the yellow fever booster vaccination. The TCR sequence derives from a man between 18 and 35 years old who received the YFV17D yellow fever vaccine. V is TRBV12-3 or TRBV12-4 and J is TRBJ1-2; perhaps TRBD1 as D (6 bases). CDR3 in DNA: TGTGCCAGCAGTCCACAGGGCCTCTATGGCTACACCTTC. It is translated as CASSPQGLYGYTF.